This TCR beta chain derives from a study of cytomegalovirus exposure and HLA in healthy donors. The overall study: Within the Caucasian-associated ancestry cluster were more than 75% of the roughly 380 genotyped donors. Study-level points and caveats: The listing of fewer than 200 TCR beta chains classed them as cytomegalovirus-associated. TCR beta V- and J-gene trimming, according to a later analysis, was linked to a missense DCLRE1C variant. A highly shared variant cluster was judged a likely technical artifact.

Amplification used 60 Vbeta primers and 13 Jbeta primers. The method was immunoSEQ multiplex PCR; TCRdb's version includes in-frame clones alone and lacks a portion of them. This sample carries under 130,000 clones, approximately 70% of them seen once, and the ten largest clones take approximately 11%. The CDR3 extends over 15 amino acids. V dropped 1 base and J dropped 6 bases, with 13 bases sitting between them. CDR1 and CDR2 from the germline V gene are SGHTA and FQGNSA. Concerning this clone itself: Antigen specificity is unknown.

Material for sequencing was PBMCs. The chain couples TRBV7-2 to TRBJ1-5; D is ambiguous. The sequence derives from a middle-aged man in good health and CMV-seropositive. The CDR3 nucleotides read TGTGCCAGCAGCTTAGTCGGTGCGGATGGTCAGCCCCAGCATTTT. As protein: CASSLVGADGQPQHF.